The 22 T cell receptor beta chains below come from one sample, sequenced in a study of T-cell memory formation after mild COVID-19. TCRdb ran MiXCR on the 5' RACE reads and lists one entry per CDR3 protein. This sample has fewer than 650,000 distinct CDR3 sequences, with about 22% found just once. Sequencing was carried out using PBMCs or a T cell subset sorted from them (not recorded which). Source of these receptors: an adult woman who had mild COVID-19 (a few samples of this study predate the infection). Cell type and time point are not known.

This clonotype was counted between two and nine times. This chain joins TRBV6-2 or TRBV6-3 and TRBJ2-5, with D maybe TRBD2 (6 bases). Germline V gives CDR1 MNHEY, CDR2 SVGEGT. The CDR3 extends over 15 amino acids. V lost 2 bases and J lost 2, with 12 bases in between. The chain's CDR3 is CASSYNPGEQETQYF. DNA of the CDR3: TGTGCCAGCAGTTACAATCCGGGGGAACAAGAGACCCAGTACTTC.

This clonotype was seen at least ten times. The gene calls are TRBV21-1 and TRBJ2-2; no DNA check was done on the table's D call, TRBD2. TRBV21-1 is recorded as a pseudogene. The CDR3 is 17 amino acids. CDR3 sequence: CASSKAEAAMNTGELFF. The CDR3 nucleotides read TGTGCCAGCAGCAAAGCCGAAGCGGCCATGAACACCGGGGAGCTGTTTTTT.

The rearrangement links TRBV30 to TRBJ1-1; tentative D call: TRBD1 (6 bases). Trimming shortened V by 1 base and J by 0 bases, and 9 bases separated the two germline ends. This CDR3 spans 14 amino acids. Germline V lookup: CDR1 GTSNPN, CDR2 SVGIG (reference sequence). CDR3 sequence: CAWSGGTLNTEAFF. The CDR3 coding sequence is TGTGCCTGGAGTGGCGGGACACTGAACACTGAAGCTTTCTTT.

This clonotype was recorded a few times. The rearrangement uses TRBV15 and TRBJ2-3; 12 nucleotides align to TRBD2. V lost 3 bases, J lost 4 bases, and 5 bases stayed unmatched. Germline assignment: CDR1 LNHNV and CDR2 YYDKDF (reference sequence). The CDR3 runs to 16 residues. The CDR3 DNA follows: TGTGCCACCAGCAGGGGGGGACTAGCGGGTTCAGATACGCAGTATTTT. Translated: CATSRGGLAGSDTQYF. Combining the CDR3 with reference TRBV15 and TRBJ2-3 gives the whole variable domain DAMVIQNPRYQVTQFGKPVTLSCSQTLNHNVMYWYQQKSSQAPKLLFHYYDKDFNNEADTPDNFQSRRPNTSFCFLDIRSPGLGDTAMYLCATSRGGLAGSDTQYFGPGTRLTVL.

The rearrangement uses TRBV7-3 and TRBJ2-1, with TRBD1 matching 8 bases. CDR1 is SGHTA and CDR2 is FQGTGA in the germline V gene. CDR3 length equals 18 residues. V shed 5 bases and J 0 bases; nucleotides not matched to a gene: 12. The CDR3 loop reads CASSLRQGPRSSYNEQFF. CDR3 sequence (DNA): TGTGCCAGCAGCCTAAGACAGGGGCCTAGGAGCTCCTACAATGAGCAGTTCTTC.

V and J are TRBV27 and TRBJ1-2; D is ambiguous. Per germline, CDR1 MNHEY and CDR2 SMNVEV (reference sequence). The length of the CDR3 is 13 residues. The V and J ends lost 0 bases and 8 bases respectively, with 10 bases between them. CDR3 DNA: TGTGCCAGCAGTTTATCGGGCAGGTGGGGCTACACCTTC. This encodes CASSLSGRWGYTF.

This chain joins TRBV5-1 and TRBJ1-1, with a tentative D call TRBD1 (5 bases). In germline, CDR1 is SGHRS, CDR2 YFSETQ. This CDR3 is built from 15 residues. Trimming removed 4 bases from V and 3 bases from J, with 16 bases in between. This chain's CDR3 is CASSQERGVDTEAFF. The CDR3 DNA reads as TGCGCCAGCAGCCAAGAACGGGGGGTTGACACTGAAGCTTTCTTT.

This clonotype has more than one count but fewer than ten. The gene calls are TRBV7-2 and TRBJ2-5; tentative D call: TRBD2 (5 bases). The germline V gene encodes CDR1 SGHTA and CDR2 FQGNSA. The CDR3 spans 16 residues. Trimming stripped 0 bases from V and 0 bases from J, with 11 bases between. In DNA form, the CDR3 reads TGTGCCAGCAGCTTAGCTGGAGGACTGTACCAAGAGACCCAGTACTTC. As protein: CASSLAGGLYQETQYF.

J is TRBJ2-1 and V is TRBV19; no definite D call. V was cut by 2 bases and J by 8 bases, with 10 bases left in between. CDR1 and CDR2 from the germline V gene are LNHDA and SQIVND (reference sequence). The CDR3 sequence is 13 residues long. The CDR3 sequence is CASSIHDSYEQFF. The CDR3, as DNA: TGTGCCAGTAGTATACATGATAGCTATGAGCAGTTCTTC.

CDR3 region: CASSPSQGRMAGNTIYF. CDR3 nucleotides: TGTGCCAGCAGTCCCTCCCAGGGGAGGATGGCTGGAAACACCATATATTTT. The V gene is TRBV12-3 or TRBV12-4, the J gene TRBJ1-3; weak D call: TRBD1 (6 bases). V was clipped by 5 bases and J by 2 bases, with 19 bases between them. The CDR3 is 17 residues long.

The chain couples TRBV19 to TRBJ1-2; D may be TRBD1 (5 bases). The CDR3 has 13 residues. The V and J ends lost 7 bases and 7 bases respectively, with 16 bases between them. Looked up from germline, CDR1 is LNHDA and CDR2 is SQIVND (reference sequence). The CDR3 sequence is CASKVPGAGGYTF. DNA of the CDR3: TGTGCCAGTAAGGTCCCCGGGGCCGGTGGCTACACCTTC. The full variable domain, its missing parts supplied by reference TRBV19 and TRBJ1-2, is DGGITQSPKYLFRKEGQNVTLSCEQNLNHDAMYWYRQDPGQGLRLIYYSQIVNDFQKGDIAEGYSVSREKKESFPLTVTSAQKNPTAFYLCASKVPGAGGYTFGSGTRLTVV.

The genes are TRBV12-3 or TRBV12-4 and TRBJ1-3; D uncertain. V was shortened by 2 bases and J by 0 bases, with 5 bases between the two germline ends. This CDR3 comprises 14 residues. CDR3 protein: CASSLLSSGNTIYF. CDR3 sequence (DNA): TGTGCCAGCAGTTTACTGAGCTCTGGAAACACCATATATTTT.

The rearrangement joins TRBV6-2 or TRBV6-3 to TRBJ1-2, with TRBD1 as a possible D gene (5 bases). V was clipped by 4 bases and J by 10 bases, with 22 bases between them. This CDR3 spans 15 amino acids. CDR1 is MNHEY and CDR2 is SVGEGT in the germline V gene. CDR3 sequence reads: CASSFETRNSGAYTF. The CDR3 DNA reads TGTGCCAGCAGTTTCGAGACTAGGAATAGTGGGGCCTACACCTTC.

V is TRBV4-1 and J is TRBJ2-6; TRBD1 or TRBD2 may be the D gene (7 bases each). Germline V gives CDR1 MGHRA, CDR2 YSYEKL. The CDR3 runs to 16 residues. V was clipped by 3 bases and J by 3 bases, with 12 bases between them. CDR3 amino acids: CASSQPGGDGANVLTF. CDR3 sequence (DNA): TGCGCCAGCAGCCAGCCAGGGGGGGATGGGGCCAACGTCCTGACTTTC.

The V gene is TRBV10-3, the J gene TRBJ2-3; tentatively, D is TRBD1 (6 bases). This CDR3 comprises 15 residues. CDR1 is ENHRY and CDR2 is SYGVKD in the germline V gene. The V end lost 4 bases, the J end lost 5 bases, and 16 bases lay between the germline ends. CDR3: CAISGTAGPGDTQYF. For the CDR3, the DNA is TGTGCCATCAGTGGGACAGCCGGGCCTGGAGATACGCAGTATTTT.

CDR3 bases: TGCAGTGCTAGGCGGGACAGCATGAACACTGAAGCTTTCTTT. Translating gives CSARRDSMNTEAFF. This sequence joins TRBV20-1 and TRBJ1-1, with 7 nucleotides matching TRBD1. The CDR3 has 14 amino acids. Germline CDR1 is DFQATT and CDR2 is SNEGSKA (reference sequence). V was clipped by 3 bases and J by 0 bases; unmatched bases: 4.

The chain uses TRBV7-6 and TRBJ2-7; TRBD2 aligns across 11 bases. After removal of 1 base from V and 2 bases from J, the junction contained 4 bases not matched to a gene. Germline CDR1 reads SGHVS; CDR2 reads FNYEAQ. The CDR3 is 16 residues long. The CDR3 is CASSLVGLAATYEQYF. The CDR3 DNA reads TGTGCCAGCAGCTTAGTGGGACTAGCGGCGACCTACGAGCAGTACTTC.

This sequence joins TRBV7-9 and TRBJ1-1, with TRBD1 as a possible D gene (6 bases). V dropped 6 bases and J dropped 3 bases, with 14 bases sitting between them. The CDR3 totals 14 residues. Germline CDR1 SEHNR, CDR2 FQNEAQ (reference sequence). The CDR3 coding sequence is TGTGCCAGCAGAGTTCTTGGGGGCTACACTGAAGCTTTCTTT. Protein sequence: CASRVLGGYTEAFF. Supplemented by reference TRBV7-9 and TRBJ1-1, the full variable domain reads DTGVSQNPRHKITKRGQNVTFRCDPISEHNRLYWYRQTLGQGPEFLTYFQNEAQLEKSRLLSDRFSAERPKGSFSTLEIQRTEQGDSAMYLCASRVLGGYTEAFFGQGTRLTVV.

This clonotype was observed a few times. The chain links TRBV4-2 to TRBJ2-4, with TRBD2 matching over 9 bases. Trimming took 3 bases from V and 5 from J; bases not matched to a gene: 2. From germline, CDR1 is LGHNA and CDR2 YNFKEQ. This CDR3 has 14 amino acids. As DNA, the CDR3 is TGTGCCAGCAGCCAGGCTAGCGGGGAAAACATTCAGTACTTC. Translating it yields CASSQASGENIQYF.

This clonotype was seen a handful of times. This rearrangement joins TRBV15 to TRBJ2-5, with D perhaps TRBD2 (5 bases). This CDR3 comprises 15 residues. V lost 0 bases and J 5 bases, leaving 13 bases between the germline ends. Looked up from germline, CDR1 is LNHNV and CDR2 is YYDKDF (reference sequence). For the CDR3, the DNA is TGTGCCACCAGCAGAGATCAGTCGGGGAGTGAGACCCAGTACTTC. Translating gives CATSRDQSGSETQYF. Using reference TRBV15 and TRBJ2-5 for the parts outside the CDR3, the full variable domain is DAMVIQNPRYQVTQFGKPVTLSCSQTLNHNVMYWYQQKSSQAPKLLFHYYDKDFNNEADTPDNFQSRRPNTSFCFLDIRSPGLGDTAMYLCATSRDQSGSETQYFGPGTRLLVL.

The CDR3 here is CASSPTGVKAKLFF. Written as DNA, the CDR3 is TGTGCCAGCAGCCCTACAGGGGTAAAGGCCAAACTGTTTTTT. The V call is TRBV5-6, the J call TRBJ1-4; 7 nucleotides line up with TRBD1. This CDR3 is built from 14 residues. J was trimmed by 11 bases and V by 4 bases; bases with no gene match: 11. The germline V gene encodes CDR1 SGHDT and CDR2 YYEEEE. Looking up the rest from reference TRBV5-6 and TRBJ1-4 gives the full variable domain: DAGVTQSPTHLIKTRGQQVTLRCSPKSGHDTVSWYQQALGQGPQFIFQYYEEEERQRGNFPDRFSGHQFPNYSSELNVNALLLGDSALYLCASSPTGVKAKLFFGSGTQLSVL.

J is TRBJ2-5 and V is TRBV7-9, with 10 nucleotides matching TRBD2. Unmatched junction bases numbered 10, after V lost 5 bases and J lost 4 bases. The CDR3 spans 16 residues. Germline V gene sequence: CDR1 SEHNR, CDR2 FQNEAQ (reference sequence). The DNA of the CDR3 is TGTGCCAGCAGCCCCGCCGTAGCGGGGGGAGGAGAGACCCAGTACTTC. Amino acids: CASSPAVAGGGETQYF.